These 4 T cell receptor beta chains came from one sample sequenced in a study of molecular identifiers for immune sequencing clone quantification. From the PCR reads, TCRdb called clonotypes with MiXCR, one entry per CDR3 protein. The table shows roughly 100,000 distinct CDR3 sequences, with about 35% occurring only once. The sequenced sample was naive CD8+ T cells from blood, with Jurkat cell RNA spiked in. Documented subset: FACS-sorted CD8+CD4-CCR7+CD45RA+ naive T cells. Source of these receptors: a human donor in good health. Some libraries in this study had Jurkat cell RNA spiked in.

The chain employs TRBV28 and TRBJ2-7, with D unresolved. V was pared by 3 bases and J by 4 bases, with 7 bases between. The CDR3 totals 12 residues. Germline V gene sequence: CDR1 MDHEN, CDR2 SYDVKM. CDR3: CASSFSPYEQYF. CDR3 coding DNA: TGTGCCAGCAGTTTTTCCCCGTACGAGCAGTACTTC.

Ten or more counts support this clonotype. The chain links TRBV6-5 to TRBJ2-3; 12 bases line up with TRBD2. Germline CDR1 is MNHEY and CDR2 is SVGAGI. V dropped 8 bases and J dropped 8; count of bases not matched to a gene: 26. CDR3 length: 20 residues. CDR3 residues: CASAPGVTSGRPVARGTQYF. The CDR3 DNA is TGTGCCAGCGCCCCTGGGGTGACTAGCGGGAGACCCGTGGCGCGCGGTACGCAGTATTTT.

This chain connects TRBV13 to TRBJ1-1, with D perhaps matching TRBD1 (6 bases). The CDR3 runs to 14 residues. The germline V gene encodes CDR1 PRHDT and CDR2 FYEKMQ (reference sequence). V was cut by 7 bases and J by 0 bases, with 12 bases left in between. The CDR3 region is CASTLRGVNTEAFF. DNA for the CDR3: TGTGCCAGCACATTGAGGGGGGTGAACACTGAAGCTTTCTTT.

The V and J genes are TRBV20-1 and TRBJ2-3; 11 bases align to TRBD2. Trimming took 6 bases from V and 1 from J; bases not matched to a gene: 9. CDR1 is DFQATT and CDR2 is SNEGSKA in the germline V gene (reference sequence). This CDR3 is 16 amino acids long. The CDR3 loop is CSAKVLAGGGTDTQYF. DNA for the CDR3: TGCAGTGCGAAAGTTCTAGCGGGAGGAGGCACAGATACGCAGTATTTT.